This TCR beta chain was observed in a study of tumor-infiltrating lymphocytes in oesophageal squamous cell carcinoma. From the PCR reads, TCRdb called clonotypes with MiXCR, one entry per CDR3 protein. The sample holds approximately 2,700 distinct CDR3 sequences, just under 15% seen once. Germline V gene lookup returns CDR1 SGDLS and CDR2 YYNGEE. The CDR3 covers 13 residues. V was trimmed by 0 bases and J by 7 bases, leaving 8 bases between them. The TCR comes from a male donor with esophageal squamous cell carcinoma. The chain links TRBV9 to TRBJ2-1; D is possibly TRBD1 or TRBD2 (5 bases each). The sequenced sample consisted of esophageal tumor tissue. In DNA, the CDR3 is TGTGCCAGCAGCGTAGGCGAGGGGAATGAGCAGTTCTTC. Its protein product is CASSVGEGNEQFF.